The source of this T cell receptor (beta chain) is a study of T-cell memory formation after mild COVID-19. Study as a whole: TCR clusters were mostly donor specific. Study results and caveats: Contracting clones from day 15 to 85 showed balanced CD4/CD8; later expanders favored CD4+. The CD4+ clones that contracted clustered mainly within CM and EM, and the CD8+ clones concentrated in EMRA.

Barcoded TCR alpha and TCR beta cDNA libraries with UMIs came from 5'RACE using constant-segment primers. TCRdb reprocessed the 5' RACE reads with MiXCR, giving one entry per CDR3 protein. The sample holds 380,000 or so distinct CDR3 sequences; approximately 15% are singletons and the top ten take around 22%. The germline V gene has CDR1 MNHNS and CDR2 SASEGT. Trimming shortened V by 1 base and J by 6 bases, and 19 bases separated the two germline ends. This CDR3 spans 16 amino acids. This clonotype was observed a few times. Its cognate antigen is unknown. The J gene is TRBJ2-7, the V gene TRBV6-1; perhaps TRBD1 as D (6 bases). Sequencing was performed on PBMCs or a T cell subset sorted from them (not recorded which). This receptor was identified in a man aged 18 to 29 who had mild COVID-19 (a few samples of this study predate the infection). Cell type and time point are not known. The CDR3 protein is CASSEVGHRVGFEQYF. The CDR3 region has the DNA TGTGCCAGCAGTGAAGTGGGTCACAGGGTAGGCTTCGAGCAGTACTTC.